This record concerns one T cell receptor beta chain sequence. Its antigen target is currently unknown. Base qualities were left out, and no much larger clone turns up one base away. The data stem from a study of cytomegalovirus exposure and HLA in healthy donors listed by TCRdb under 2017. With regard to the full study: According to an earlier analysis of 550 to 750 of the donors, 150 million to 200 million T cells yielded 90 million to 130 million unique TCR beta sequences and approximately 300 Gb of sequence data. The study was designed to test whether signatures of past pathogen exposure could be identified by cataloging public T cell receptors. A later genetic analysis took genome-wide SNP genotypes for about 60% of the roughly 670 donors and used that subset as a discovery cohort. Donor age, sex, ethnicity and CMV serostatus were compiled together with the repertoire data. Every repertoire in the discovery cohort had been generated on one and the same sequencing platform. HLA typing covered class I and class II loci at four-digit resolution. In an earlier analysis of roughly 600 of the donors, high-throughput TCR beta sequencing was used to judge whether each TCR beta V gene segment behaved as functional or pseudogenic. An early release covering roughly 600 HLA-typed donors comprised roughly 300 gigabases of sequencing data and tens of millions of unique TCR sequences. Among 300 to 500 genotyped donors of the cohort, an average of about 220,000 unique TCR beta nucleotide sequences was sequenced per donor, of which 15% to 20% were non-productive. The T cell repertoires of around 730 subjects were profiled by immunosequencing and related to cytomegalovirus serostatus. In the later analysis, no new phenotypic data were used to find candidate immune exposures; instead, reliance was placed on TCR beta sequences and their occurrence across donors. To predict cytomegalovirus infection status, the study brought together high-throughput TCR immunosequencing, statistical association of individual TCRs with disease status, and machine learning. Four or five DR-DQ haplotypes were handled as single units for association and clustering because linkage in the cohort was strong. Of the roughly 400 genotyped donors, about 80% fell in the genetic ancestry cluster associated with self-reported Caucasian donors. A later analysis re-analyzed previously published TCR beta repertoires from 600 to 850 donors and added high-resolution HLA genotyping to study TCR occurrence patterns. The number of typed donors differed by locus: about 620-640 for A, B, C, DRB1 and DQB1; 500 to 550 for DQA1; some 610 for DPA1; and around 490 for DPB1. In addition to the first cohort of approximately 670 subjects, a separate validation cohort of approximately 120 different subjects was used. Paper-wide results and their limitations: HLA typing was unavailable for some donors at each locus, so association tests used only the typed subset. An earlier analysis of approximately 590 of the donors showed that most TCR beta V segments appeared in productive rearrangements either about 87% or about 30% of the time, which broadly matched IMGT annotations. In a later analysis, most CMV-associated TCR beta chains were found to appear HLA-restricted, with HLA associations seemingly driven largely by CMV exposure. The sequencing pipeline was judged likely to have produced a cluster of highly shared sequence variants as a technical artifact. In a later analysis, 15,000 to 20,000 TCR beta sequences were associated with specific HLA alleles at a false discovery rate of 0.05. The study gave a list of 150 to 200 TCR beta chains associated with cytomegalovirus. Presence/absence analyses assumed roughly uniform sequencing depth across donors, an assumption that may not hold. When HLA alleles, especially DR and DQ, strongly co-occurred, TCR associations were difficult to assign to individual alleles. According to a later analysis, parvovirus B19, influenza, CMV and Epstein-Barr virus appeared linked to several top co-occurrence clusters. A few of the identified cytomegalovirus-associated TCR beta chains were confirmed in vitro to be specific for cytomegalovirus antigens. It was suggested by the authors that the approach could potentially be generalized to other disease states and immunological phenotypes. A later analysis found that HLA-associated TCR beta chains were more clonally expanded and had lower generation probabilities than equally common non-associated chains. Correlated functional status among segregating V segments might be attributable to linkage disequilibrium, but an unknown experimental factor could not be ruled out. A later genetic analysis reported fewer N-insertions in productive TCRs among donors in an Asian-associated ancestry cluster than the approximately 700-donor mean. The classifier was reported to diagnose cytomegalovirus status with high specificity and sensitivity in both the original cohort and the validation cohort. A further reported finding was that TCR beta sequences accurately predicted the HLA-A and HLA-B alleles for most subjects in the first cohort. Most TCR sequences were observed very rarely across donors, whereas some public TCRs were present in many individuals. A later genetic analysis associated a missense DCLRE1C variant with V-gene and J-gene trimming of TCR beta chains, and an independent cohort replicated the association. Only TCR beta chains were sequenced in this cohort, and the absence of alpha or paired-chain data limited detectable features. According to a later analysis, TCR association rates differed among HLA loci, with DRB1 alleles showing the most associated TCRs and HLA-C alleles showing the fewest. Immune exposure information for the cohort was limited to CMV serostatus. The earlier analysis of some 540 of the donors excluded some 15 rarely observed V segments, including chromosome 9 orphons, because counts were too low.

In total, approximately 700 healthy bone marrow donors made up the cohort. Cohort members were all nominally healthy when sampled, although unrecorded immune exposures were likely present. The donor was CMV seropositive and was included in the group of 250 to 350 seropositive cohort members. Each donor provided a peripheral blood sample, and peripheral blood mononuclear cells were used for TCR beta sequencing. The Qiagen DNeasy Blood Extraction Kit was used to extract genomic DNA from the blood cell samples. Libraries were constructed by the immunoSEQ multiplex PCR assay. For the multiplex PCR, a mixture combining 60 forward primers for TCR Vbeta segments and 13 reverse primers for TCR Jbeta segments was used. A multiplex PCR assay on genomic DNA amplified the CDR3 region of rearranged TCR beta genes. On the Illumina HiSeq System, the amplified TCR beta libraries were sequenced as 87-base-pair reads. The authors' pipeline ran thus. A later analysis tallied 75 million to 85 million unique TCR beta chains across the 666 repertoires, and roughly 11 million of those chains were shared by two or more donors. A nearest-neighbor algorithm error-corrected the raw reads and collapsed the reads into unique sequences, merging closely related sequences to remove PCR and sequencing errors. Alignment of CDR3 sequences to IMGT reference sequences was used to assign V, D and J gene segments. For a sequence to be retained, at least a six-nucleotide match to both a V gene segment and a J gene segment was required. Rearrangements were called productive when the CDR3 lacked stop codons and stayed in frame with V and J; all others were non-productive. CDR3 was defined according to IMGT convention as the region running from the second conserved V-encoded cysteine to the conserved J-encoded phenylalanine. The earlier analysis of 587 of the donors excluded any sequence lacking an unambiguous match to a single V gene segment. In an earlier analysis of 587 of the donors, a V segment was called functional when productive rearrangements were above 56.7%, and segregating when the standard deviation between donors exceeded 5%. A statistical classification framework was developed to diagnose cytomegalovirus status using the catalog of TCR beta chain sequences. V and J gene assignment, in a later analysis, came from comparing TCR nucleotide sequences with IMGT/GENE-DB human TR gene sequences. The TCRdist pipeline was used in a later analysis to assign CDR3 sequences and most-parsimonious VDJ recombination scenarios. In a later analysis, every TCR beta chain was defined by the combination of its CDR3 amino acid sequence and its V-gene family, and reads without a unique V-gene family were dropped. To address suspected cross-contamination and a sequencing artifact, a later analysis removed approximately 590 highly shared, low-generation-probability nucleotide sequences. For each public chain, a later analysis derived a clonal expansion index from normalized ranks of inferred template counts within each repertoire. In a later analysis, generation probabilities were computed using a VDJ recombination model fitted to out-of-frame rearrangements, and the results were checked against IGoR. In a later analysis, TCR-TCR, TCR-HLA and TCR-CMV co-occurrence was scored with hypergeometric tests, and a repertoire-size bias correction was applied to TCR pairs. To estimate false discovery rates, a later analysis permuted the HLA or CMV assignments 20 times. In a later analysis, co-occurring TCRs were grouped with DBSCAN, and TCRdist sequence similarity was added when clustering was performed within HLA-allele-positive subsets. For co-occurrence clustering, repertoires with fewer than 30,000 or more than 120,000 public chains were excluded, along with roughly 5 repertoires with anomalous nucleotide sharing. Here the immuneACCESS table is served through TCRdb, limited to in-frame sequences with V and J called. Missing clones are a known gap in these copies; in checked studies unresolved V genes cover under half, and the rest lacks a known reason. V, J and clone size derive from that table, while D and trimming were established from the DNA sequence. This sample lists 90,000 to 130,000 clones; 79% were detected once. The ten largest clonotypes hold 2.5% to 3% of the sample.

The TCR originated in a young woman in good health and CMV-seropositive. The source material was PBMCs.

The CDR3 here reads CASSSDYLEETQYF. In nucleotides, the sequence is TGTGCCAGCAGCTCCGACTATCTCGAGGAGACCCAGTACTTC. The chain is encoded by TRBV5-4 joined to TRBJ2-5; a tentative D call is TRBD2 (5 bases match). The CDR3, cysteine through phenylalanine, is 14 amino acids long. The kept DNA is CDR3 alone, 42 bases in frame from the first base. The CDR1 and CDR2 encoded by the germline V gene (reference sequence) are SGHNT and YYREEE. V and J are truncated by 3 bases and 5 bases respectively, leaving an intervening sequence of 14 bases.